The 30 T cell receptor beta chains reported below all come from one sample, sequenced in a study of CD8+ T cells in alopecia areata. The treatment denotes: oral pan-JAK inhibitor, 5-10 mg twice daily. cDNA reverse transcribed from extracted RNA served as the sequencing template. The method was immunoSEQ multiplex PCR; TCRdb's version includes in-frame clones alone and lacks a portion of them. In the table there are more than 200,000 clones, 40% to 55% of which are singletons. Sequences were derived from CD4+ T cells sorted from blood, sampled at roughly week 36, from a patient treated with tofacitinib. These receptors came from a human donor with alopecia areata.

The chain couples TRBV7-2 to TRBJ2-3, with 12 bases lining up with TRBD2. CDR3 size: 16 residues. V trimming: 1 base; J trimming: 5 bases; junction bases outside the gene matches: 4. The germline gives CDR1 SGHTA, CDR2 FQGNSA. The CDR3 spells CASSLDLGLAGDTQYF. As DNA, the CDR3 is TGTGCCAGCAGCTTAGATTTGGGACTAGCGGGAGATACGCAGTATTTT.

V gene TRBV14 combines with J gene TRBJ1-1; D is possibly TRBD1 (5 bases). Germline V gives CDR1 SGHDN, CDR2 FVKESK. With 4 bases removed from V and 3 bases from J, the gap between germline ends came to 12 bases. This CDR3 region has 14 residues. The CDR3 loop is CASSRLLGDTEAFF. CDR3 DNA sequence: TGTGCCAGCAGCCGCCTTCTGGGGGACACTGAAGCTTTCTTT.

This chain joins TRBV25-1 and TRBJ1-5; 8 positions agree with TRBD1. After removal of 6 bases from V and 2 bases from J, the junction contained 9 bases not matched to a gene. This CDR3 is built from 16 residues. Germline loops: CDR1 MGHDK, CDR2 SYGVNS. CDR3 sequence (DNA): TGTGCCAGCAGCCGACAGGGGAGGGGGGGCAATCAGCCCCAGCATTTT. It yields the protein CASSRQGRGGNQPQHF. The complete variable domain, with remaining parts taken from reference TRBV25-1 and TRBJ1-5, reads EADIYQTPRYLVIGTGKKITLECSQTMGHDKMYWYQQDPGMELHLIHYSYGVNSTEKGDLSSESTVSRIRTEHFPLTLESARPSHTSQYLCASSRQGRGGNQPQHFGDGTRLSIL.

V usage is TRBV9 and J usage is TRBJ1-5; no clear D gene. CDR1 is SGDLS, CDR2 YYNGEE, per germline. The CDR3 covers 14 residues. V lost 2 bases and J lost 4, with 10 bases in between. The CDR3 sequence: CASSVSGSNQPQHF. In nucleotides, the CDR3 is TGTGCCAGCAGCGTTTCGGGGTCTAATCAGCCCCAGCATTTT.

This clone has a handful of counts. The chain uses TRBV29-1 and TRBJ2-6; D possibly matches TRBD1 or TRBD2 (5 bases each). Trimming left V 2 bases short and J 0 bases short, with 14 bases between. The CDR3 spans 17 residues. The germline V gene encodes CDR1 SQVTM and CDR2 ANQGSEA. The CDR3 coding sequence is TGCAGCGTTGAACGGGACGGCTTCTTCTCTGGGGCCAACGTCCTGACTTTC. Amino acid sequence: CSVERDGFFSGANVLTF.

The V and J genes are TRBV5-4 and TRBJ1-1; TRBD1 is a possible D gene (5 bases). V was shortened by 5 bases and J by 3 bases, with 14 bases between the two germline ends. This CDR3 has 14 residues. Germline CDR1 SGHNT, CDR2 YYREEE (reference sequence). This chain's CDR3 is CASSPPGPDTEAFF. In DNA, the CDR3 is TGTGCCAGCAGTCCACCGGGACCGGACACTGAAGCTTTCTTT.

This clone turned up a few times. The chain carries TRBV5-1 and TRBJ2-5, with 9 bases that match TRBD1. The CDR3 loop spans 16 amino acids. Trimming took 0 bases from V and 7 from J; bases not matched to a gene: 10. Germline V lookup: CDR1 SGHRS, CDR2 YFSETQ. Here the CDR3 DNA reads TGCGCCAGCAGCTTGGAGGGACAGGGCCGCAGGGGGACCCAGTACTTC. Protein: CASSLEGQGRRGTQYF.

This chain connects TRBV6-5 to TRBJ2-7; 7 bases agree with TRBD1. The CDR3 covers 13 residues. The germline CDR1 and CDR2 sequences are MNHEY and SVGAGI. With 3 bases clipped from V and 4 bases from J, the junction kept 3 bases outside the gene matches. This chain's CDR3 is CASSYRTGYEQYF. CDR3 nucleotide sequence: TGTGCCAGCAGTTATCGGACAGGATACGAGCAGTACTTC.

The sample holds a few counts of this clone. CDR3 DNA sequence: TGTGCCAGCTCGTCCATGATCTCTGGGGCCAACGTCCTGACTTTC. It specifies CASSSMISGANVLTF. The chain combines TRBV18 with TRBJ2-6; D unresolved. CDR1 and CDR2 from the germline V gene are KGHSH and LQKENI. The V and J ends lost 6 bases and 0 bases respectively, with 9 bases between them. The length of the CDR3 is 15 residues.

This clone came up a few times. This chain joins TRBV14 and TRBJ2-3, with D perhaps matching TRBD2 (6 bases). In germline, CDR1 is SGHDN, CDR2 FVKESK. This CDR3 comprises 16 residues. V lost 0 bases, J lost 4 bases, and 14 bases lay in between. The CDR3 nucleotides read TGTGCCAGCAGCCAAGATGTGGCGTCGGGGGCAGATACGCAGTATTTT. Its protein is CASSQDVASGADTQYF.

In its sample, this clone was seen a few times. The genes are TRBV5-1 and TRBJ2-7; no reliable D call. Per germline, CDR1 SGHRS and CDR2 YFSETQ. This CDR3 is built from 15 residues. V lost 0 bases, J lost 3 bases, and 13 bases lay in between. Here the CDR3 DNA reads TGCGCCAGCAGCTTGGCCTTAGGCTCCAACTACGAGCAGTACTTC. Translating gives CASSLALGSNYEQYF.

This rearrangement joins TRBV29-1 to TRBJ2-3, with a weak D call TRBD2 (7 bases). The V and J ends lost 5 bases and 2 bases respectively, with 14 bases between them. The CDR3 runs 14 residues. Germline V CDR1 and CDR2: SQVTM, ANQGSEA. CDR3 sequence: CSVRGGVSTDTQYF. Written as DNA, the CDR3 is TGCAGCGTTCGAGGGGGGGTTTCCACAGATACGCAGTATTTT.

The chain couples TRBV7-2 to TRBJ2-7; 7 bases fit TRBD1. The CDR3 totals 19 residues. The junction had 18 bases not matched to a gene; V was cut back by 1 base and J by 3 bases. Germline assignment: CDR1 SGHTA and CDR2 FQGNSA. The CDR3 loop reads CASSLEAGTVPSGSYEQYF. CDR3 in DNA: TGTGCCAGCAGCTTAGAAGCCGGGACAGTACCATCGGGGAGCTACGAGCAGTACTTC.

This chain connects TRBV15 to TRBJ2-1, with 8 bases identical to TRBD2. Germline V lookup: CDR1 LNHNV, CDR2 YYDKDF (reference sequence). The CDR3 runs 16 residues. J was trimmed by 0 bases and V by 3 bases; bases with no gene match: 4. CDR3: CATSRRSGSSYNEQFF. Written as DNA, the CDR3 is TGTGCCACCAGCAGGAGGAGCGGGAGCTCCTACAATGAGCAGTTCTTC.

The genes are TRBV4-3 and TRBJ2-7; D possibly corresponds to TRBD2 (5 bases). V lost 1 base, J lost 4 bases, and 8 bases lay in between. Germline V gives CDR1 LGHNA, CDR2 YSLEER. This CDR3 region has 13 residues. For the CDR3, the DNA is TGCGCCAGCAGCCAAGGCGTAGCGTACGAGCAGTACTTC. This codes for CASSQGVAYEQYF.

DNA for the CDR3: TGCGCCAGCAGCGGCGACGGAACCCCAAGTCAGCCCCAGCATTTT. This codes for CASSGDGTPSQPQHF. This rearrangement joins TRBV5-1 to TRBJ1-5; D is unclear. V lost 4 bases and J 6 bases, leaving 17 bases between the germline ends. Germline CDR1 is SGHRS and CDR2 is YFSETQ. The CDR3 extends over 15 amino acids.

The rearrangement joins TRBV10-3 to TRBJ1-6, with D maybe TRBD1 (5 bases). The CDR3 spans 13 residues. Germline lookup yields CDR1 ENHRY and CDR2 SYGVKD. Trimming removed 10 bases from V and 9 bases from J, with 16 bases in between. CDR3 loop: CANRGGVGSPLHF. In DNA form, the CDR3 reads TGTGCCAACCGTGGGGGGGTAGGTTCACCCCTCCACTTT.

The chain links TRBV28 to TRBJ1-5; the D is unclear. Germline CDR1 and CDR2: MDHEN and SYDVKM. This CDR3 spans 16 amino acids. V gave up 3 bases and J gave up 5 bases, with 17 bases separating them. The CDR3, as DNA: TGTGCCAGCAGTTTGGGCAGGCCTTATAATCATCAGCCCCAGCATTTT. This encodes CASSLGRPYNHQPQHF.

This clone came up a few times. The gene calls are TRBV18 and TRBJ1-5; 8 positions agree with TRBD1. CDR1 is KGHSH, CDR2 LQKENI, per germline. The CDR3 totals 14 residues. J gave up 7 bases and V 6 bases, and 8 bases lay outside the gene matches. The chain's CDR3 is CASSFGQGKQPQHF. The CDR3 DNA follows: TGTGCCAGCTCCTTCGGACAGGGAAAGCAGCCCCAGCATTTT.

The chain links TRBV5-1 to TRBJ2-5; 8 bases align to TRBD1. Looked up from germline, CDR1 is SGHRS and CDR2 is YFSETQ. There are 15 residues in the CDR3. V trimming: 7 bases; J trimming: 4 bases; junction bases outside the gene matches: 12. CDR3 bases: TGCGCCAGCCGTATCCCCCAGGGGGCAGGAGAGACCCAGTACTTC. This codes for CASRIPQGAGETQYF.

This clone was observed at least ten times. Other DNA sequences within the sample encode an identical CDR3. The CDR3 protein is CASSRGLAGETQYF. CDR3 in DNA: TGTGCCAGCAGCCGGGGACTAGCGGGAGAGACCCAGTACTTC. The chain joins TRBV7-9 to TRBJ2-5; 12 bases line up with TRBD2. The germline V gene has CDR1 SEHNR and CDR2 FQNEAQ (reference sequence). The CDR3 has 14 amino acids. Losses at the gene ends were 5 bases for V and 4 bases for J; bases not matched to a gene: 2.

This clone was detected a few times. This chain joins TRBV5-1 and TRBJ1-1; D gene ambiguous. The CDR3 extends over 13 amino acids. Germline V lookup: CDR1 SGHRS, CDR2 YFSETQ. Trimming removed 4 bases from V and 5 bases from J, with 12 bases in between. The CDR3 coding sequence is TGCGCCAGCAGCGTGGGAGCCAGGACTGAAGCTTTCTTT. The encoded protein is CASSVGARTEAFF. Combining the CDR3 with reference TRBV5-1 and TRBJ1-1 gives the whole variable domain KAGVTQTPRYLIKTRGQQVTLSCSPISGHRSVSWYQQTPGQGLQFLFEYFSETQRNKGNFPGRFSGRQFSNSRSEMNVSTLELGDSALYLCASSVGARTEAFFGQGTRLTVV.

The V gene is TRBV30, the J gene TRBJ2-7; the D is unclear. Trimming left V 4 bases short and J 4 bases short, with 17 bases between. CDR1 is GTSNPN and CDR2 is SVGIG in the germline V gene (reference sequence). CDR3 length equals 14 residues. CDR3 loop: CAWTQTDRDYEQYF. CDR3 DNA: TGTGCCTGGACGCAAACGGACCGCGATTACGAGCAGTACTTC.

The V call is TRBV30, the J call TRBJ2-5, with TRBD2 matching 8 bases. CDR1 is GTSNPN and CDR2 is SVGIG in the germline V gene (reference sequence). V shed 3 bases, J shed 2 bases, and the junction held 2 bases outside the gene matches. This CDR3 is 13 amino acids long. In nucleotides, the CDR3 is TGTGCCTGGAGACTAGCGGAACAAGAGACCCAGTACTTC. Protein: CAWRLAEQETQYF. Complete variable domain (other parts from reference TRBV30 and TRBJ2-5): SQTIHQWPATLVQPVGSPLSLECTVEGTSNPNLYWYRQAAGRGLQLLFYSVGIGQISSEVPQNLSASRPQDRQFILSSKKLLLSDSGFYLCAWRLAEQETQYFGPGTRLLVL.

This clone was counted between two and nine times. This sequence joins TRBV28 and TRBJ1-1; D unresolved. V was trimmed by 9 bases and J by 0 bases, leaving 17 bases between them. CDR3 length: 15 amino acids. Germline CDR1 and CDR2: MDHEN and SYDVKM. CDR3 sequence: CARGWRAGMNTEAFF. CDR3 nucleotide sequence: TGTGCCAGGGGCTGGAGGGCGGGAATGAACACTGAAGCTTTCTTT.

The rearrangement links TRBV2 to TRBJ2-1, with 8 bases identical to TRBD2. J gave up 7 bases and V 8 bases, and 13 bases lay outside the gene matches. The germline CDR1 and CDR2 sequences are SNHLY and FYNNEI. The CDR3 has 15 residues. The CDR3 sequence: CASGPPAGEGNEQFF. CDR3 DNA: TGTGCCAGCGGCCCGCCAGCGGGAGAGGGTAATGAGCAGTTCTTC.

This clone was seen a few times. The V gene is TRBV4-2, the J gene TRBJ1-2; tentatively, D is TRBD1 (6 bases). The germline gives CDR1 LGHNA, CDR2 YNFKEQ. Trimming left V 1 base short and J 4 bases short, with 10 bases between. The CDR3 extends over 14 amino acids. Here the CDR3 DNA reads TGTGCCAGCAGCCAAGTGACAGGTCGCTATGGCTACACCTTC. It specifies CASSQVTGRYGYTF.

In nucleotides, the CDR3 is TGTGCCTGGAGACTAGCTATTGAGCAGTTCTTC. Encoded protein: CAWRLAIEQFF. The chain has TRBV30 and TRBJ2-1, with a possible D match to TRBD2 (6 bases). From germline, CDR1 is GTSNPN and CDR2 SVGIG (reference sequence). The length of the CDR3 is 11 residues. Trimming stripped 3 bases from V and 9 bases from J, with 9 bases between.

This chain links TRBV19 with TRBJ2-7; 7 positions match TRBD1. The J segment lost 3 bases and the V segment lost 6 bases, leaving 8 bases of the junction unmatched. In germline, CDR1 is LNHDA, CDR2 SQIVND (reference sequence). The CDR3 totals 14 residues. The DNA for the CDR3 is TGTGCCAGTAGACCTCCGGGACAGATCTACGAGCAGTACTTC. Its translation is CASRPPGQIYEQYF.

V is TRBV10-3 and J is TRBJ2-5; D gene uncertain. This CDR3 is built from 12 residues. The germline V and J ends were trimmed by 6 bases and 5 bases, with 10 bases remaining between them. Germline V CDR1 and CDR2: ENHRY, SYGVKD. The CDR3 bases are TGTGCCATCAGCGACGCCTGGGAGACCCAGTACTTC. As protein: CAISDAWETQYF.